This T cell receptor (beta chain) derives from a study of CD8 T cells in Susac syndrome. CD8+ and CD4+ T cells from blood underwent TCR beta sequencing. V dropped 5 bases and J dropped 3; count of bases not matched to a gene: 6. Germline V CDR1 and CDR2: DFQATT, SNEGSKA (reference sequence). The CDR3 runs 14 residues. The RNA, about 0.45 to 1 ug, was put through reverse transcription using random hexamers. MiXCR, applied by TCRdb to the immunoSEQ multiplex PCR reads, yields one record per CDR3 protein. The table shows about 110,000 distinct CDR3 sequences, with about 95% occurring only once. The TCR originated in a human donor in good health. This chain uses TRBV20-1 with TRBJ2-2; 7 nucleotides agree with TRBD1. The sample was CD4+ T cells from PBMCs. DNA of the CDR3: TGCAGTGCTGCTACCGGGACAGACACCGGGGAGCTGTTTTTT. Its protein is CSAATGTDTGELFF.